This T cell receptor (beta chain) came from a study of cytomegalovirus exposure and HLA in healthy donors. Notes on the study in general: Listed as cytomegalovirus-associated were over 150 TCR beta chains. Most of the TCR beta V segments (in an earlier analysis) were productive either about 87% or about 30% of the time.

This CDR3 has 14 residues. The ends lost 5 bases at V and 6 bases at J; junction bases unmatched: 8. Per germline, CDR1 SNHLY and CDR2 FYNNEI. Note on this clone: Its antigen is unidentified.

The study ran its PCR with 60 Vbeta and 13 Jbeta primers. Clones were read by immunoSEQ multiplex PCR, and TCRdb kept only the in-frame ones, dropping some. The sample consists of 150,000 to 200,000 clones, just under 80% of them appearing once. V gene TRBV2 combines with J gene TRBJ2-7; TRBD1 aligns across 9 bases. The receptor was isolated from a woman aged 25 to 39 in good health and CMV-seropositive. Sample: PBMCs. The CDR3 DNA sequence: TGTGCCAGCAGTCCCCGGGACAGGGTTCGCGAGCAGTACTTC. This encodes CASSPRDRVREQYF.